The source of this T cell receptor beta chain is a study of blood T cell repertoires in COVID-19. The ends were cut back, 7 bases at V and 0 bases at J, with 12 bases in the middle. Per germline, CDR1 MNHEY and CDR2 SVGAGI. The length of the CDR3 is 14 residues. Profiling relied on immunoSEQ multiplex PCR, and the TCRdb table lists in-frame clones only, not all of them. This table has almost 250,000 clones, approximately 86% appearing once. The rearrangement uses TRBV6-5 and TRBJ1-2; D not certain. The receptor was derived from a woman in her fifties or sixties who had recovered from COVID-19. Sequenced sample: PBMCs or T cells enriched from blood (not recorded which). This CDR3 is CASTSSPTNYGYTF. The DNA of the CDR3 is TGTGCCAGCACTAGTAGTCCTACTAACTATGGCTACACCTTC.